This T cell receptor beta chain was retrieved from a study of shared clonotypes between healthy human individuals. This clone was recorded a few times. Libraries were prepared by immunoSEQ multiplex PCR; TCRdb keeps only in-frame clonotypes and omits some of them. The sample shows about 490,000 clones, 76% of them seen only once. Trimming at V came to 3 bases and at J to 5 bases, leaving 3 bases not matched to a gene. The CDR3 length is 12 residues. Germline V CDR1 and CDR2: GTSNPN, SVGIG (reference sequence). The genes are TRBV30 and TRBJ2-7; 8 bases are shared with TRBD2. The sequencing input was PBMCs. This TCR derives from a woman in her thirties or forties in good health. Some clones in this sample may be carry-over from other donors' samples. CDR3 residues: CAWRHSGNEQYF. CDR3 sequence (DNA): TGTGCCTGGAGGCATAGCGGGAACGAGCAGTACTTC.